These T cell receptor beta chains were read from a single sample in a study of shared clonotypes between healthy human individuals. Sequencing was performed with immunoSEQ multiplex PCR; in TCRdb, only in-frame clones are kept and a portion is missing. The sample shows about 2.4 million clones, more than 85% of them seen only once. Sequenced input: naive CD4+ T cells from PBMCs. The receptors were gathered from a man younger than 35 in good health. Some clones in this sample may be carry-over from other donors' samples. CDR3s include the opening cysteine and the closing phenylalanine or tryptophan. Fields, in order: V gene, J gene, clone size, D gene, CDR3 DNA, CDR3 protein. A D gene is named only where the DNA matches it firmly. Some rows have no size entry. The others give once, few or many, or a class for an expanded clone.

TRBV19	TRBJ1-4	.	TRBD1	TGTGCCAGTAGTATAGGGGGACAGGGAAAAAATGAAAAACTGTTTTTT	CASSIGGQGKNEKLFF
TRBV7-8	TRBJ2-7	.	.	TGTGCCAGCAGCCAAAACCGGGACACCTACGAGCAGTACTTC	CASSQNRDTYEQYF
TRBV29-1	TRBJ2-3	.	TRBD2	TGCAGCGCCGCGACTAGCGGCAATACAGATACGCAGTATTTT	CSAATSGNTDTQYF
TRBV19	TRBJ1-2	.	.	TGTGCCAGTACCCCCCCGACCAGCCCTAACTATGGCTACACCTTC	CASTPPTSPNYGYTF
TRBV6-6	TRBJ2-7	.	.	TGTGCCAGCAGTTACGCGGTCTCCTACGAGCAGTACTTC	CASSYAVSYEQYF
TRBV28	TRBJ2-7	once	.	TGTGCCAGCAATTGGGGGTACGAGCAGTACTTC	CASNWGYEQYF
TRBV5-1	TRBJ2-2	once	TRBD2	TGCGCCAGCAGCTTGGCCGCAGCGGGAGGAACCGGGGAGCTGTTTTTT	CASSLAAAGGTGELFF
TRBV7-7	TRBJ2-3	.	.	TGTGCCAGCAGCTTACTTTCAGGCAGCACAGATACGCAGTATTTT	CASSLLSGSTDTQYF
TRBV18	TRBJ2-3	.	TRBD2	TGTGCCAGCTCACCAATAAAGGCTAGCGGGAGGGCCATCACAGATACGCAGTATTTT	CASSPIKASGRAITDTQYF
TRBV6-5	TRBJ2-7	.	.	TGTGCCAGCAGTAGGACAGCAGCCCCCTACGAGCAGTACTTC	CASSRTAAPYEQYF
TRBV28	TRBJ1-5	.	.	TGTGCCAGCAGTTTGGGCCAAGGGGGTCAGCCCCAGCATTTT	CASSLGQGGQPQHF
TRBV4-2	TRBJ2-7	.	.	TGTGCCAGCAGCCAAGCGTACGAGCAGTACTTC	CASSQAYEQYF
TRBV18	TRBJ1-3	.	.	TGTGCCAGCTCACCATTGGGACCTGGAAACACCATATATTTT	CASSPLGPGNTIYF
TRBV5-1	TRBJ1-2	.	.	TGCGCCAGCAGCCCCCTCCGGGGGAATTATGGCTACACCTTC	CASSPLRGNYGYTF
TRBV29-1	TRBJ2-4	.	.	TGCAGCGTTGAAGATGGAGGGAGAGCCAAAAACATTCAGTACTTC	CSVEDGGRAKNIQYF
TRBV29-1	TRBJ1-1	.	TRBD1	TGCAGCGTCACCCGGACAGGGGGGGGGAACACTGAAGCTTTCTTT	CSVTRTGGGNTEAFF
TRBV5-1	TRBJ1-1	.	.	TGCGCCAGCAGCATTACCCCGGGACATCTGAACACTGAAGCTTTCTTT	CASSITPGHLNTEAFF
TRBV10-3	TRBJ2-5	.	TRBD1	TGTGCCATCAGTGAGTCTCAGGACAGGGGACGGGCCCAGTACTTC	CAISESQDRGRAQYF
TRBV28	TRBJ1-4	once	.	TGTGCCAGCAGTTTATGGGGGTCGGGTGATGAAAAACTGTTTTTT	CASSLWGSGDEKLFF
TRBV29-1	TRBJ2-3	.	TRBD2	TGCAGCGTGGCTAGCGGAACAGATACGCAGTATTTT	CSVASGTDTQYF
TRBV30	TRBJ1-2	.	.	TGTGCCTGGAGTGCGGGGAGCGGCTACACCTTC	CAWSAGSGYTF
TRBV7-9	TRBJ1-4	.	.	TGTGCCAGCAGCTCGCCCAGGGGCGCGGATGGAGAAAAACTGTTTTTT	CASSSPRGADGEKLFF
TRBV7-3	TRBJ2-1	once	.	TGTGCCAGCAGCTTAGGAAGAGGGGGCTACAATGAGCAGTTCTTC	CASSLGRGGYNEQFF
TRBV7-2	TRBJ2-7	.	.	TGTGCCAGCAGCTTCCCGGGGGTCGACGAGCAGTACTTC	CASSFPGVDEQYF
TRBV7-8	TRBJ2-5	.	TRBD2	TGTGCCAGCAGCTCCCAGGGACTAGCGGGAGGGCAGTTAGAGACCCAGTACTTC	CASSSQGLAGGQLETQYF
TRBV18	TRBJ1-5	.	TRBD1	TGTGCCAGCTCACCACCGGGGACAGGGGATCAGGGCAATCAGCCCCAGCATTTT	CASSPPGTGDQGNQPQHF
TRBV5-1	TRBJ2-3	few	.	TGCGCCAGCAGCCCACCGTCAGATACGCAGTATTTT	CASSPPSDTQYF
TRBV28	TRBJ1-4	.	.	TGTGCCAGCAGTTTACAGGGCGTGGGTGAAAAACTGTTTTTT	CASSLQGVGEKLFF
TRBV9	TRBJ2-5	once	TRBD2	TGTGCCAGCAGCGTAGTAGGGACTAGTGAAGAGACCCAGTACTTC	CASSVVGTSEETQYF
TRBV28	TRBJ2-7	.	TRBD2	TGTGCCGCTCCCCCCGGGACACCCGGGACTAGCGGGTCCTACGAGCAGTACTTC	CAAPPGTPGTSGSYEQYF
TRBV29-1	TRBJ2-1	.	.	TGCAGCGCCCCGAGGGGGAACAGCCCCTACAATGAGCAGTTCTTC	CSAPRGNSPYNEQFF
TRBV6-6	TRBJ2-3	.	.	TGTGCCAGCAGTTACCGTCTGACAGATACGCAGTATTTT	CASSYRLTDTQYF
TRBV25-1	TRBJ1-3	once	.	TGTGCCGTGGGGAGGGGGGGCTCTGGAAACACCATATATTTT	CAVGRGGSGNTIYF
TRBV5-8	TRBJ1-5	.	TRBD1	TGTGCCAGCAGCCCCTCGGGGCAGGGGGTCAGTCAGCCCCAGCATTTT	CASSPSGQGVSQPQHF
TRBV7-3	TRBJ1-1	.	.	TGTGCCAGCAGCCCGCACCAGAACACTGAAGCTTTCTTT	CASSPHQNTEAFF
TRBV6-1	TRBJ2-3	.	TRBD2	TGTGCCAGCAGTGGGCGAAGAGCGGGACCCCCGACGGATACGCAGTATTTT	CASSGRRAGPPTDTQYF
TRBV10-1	TRBJ2-2	.	.	TGCGCCAGCAGTGAGTCTGAGCGGGCCGGGGAGCTGTTTTTT	CASSESERAGELFF
TRBV29-1	TRBJ2-7	.	TRBD2	TGCAGCGTTGAAGAAATTGGGGGGGGAGAGTACGAGCAGTACTTC	CSVEEIGGGEYEQYF
TRBV29-1	TRBJ1-1	few	.	TGCAGCGTCCAGAGATACACTGAAGCTTTCTTT	CSVQRYTEAFF
TRBV19	TRBJ1-5	.	TRBD1	TGTGCCAGTAGTGGACAGGGGCTCAGCAATCAGCCCCAGCATTTT	CASSGQGLSNQPQHF
TRBV21-1	TRBJ1-1	.	.	TGTGCCAGCAGCAAAGAGTCGGGGGGGACTGAAGCTTTCTTT	CASSKESGGTEAFF
TRBV6-6	TRBJ2-3	once	TRBD2	TGTGCCAGCAGTTCCCCGGGGACTAGCGGGACGGATACGCAGTATTTT	CASSSPGTSGTDTQYF
TRBV13	TRBJ1-2	.	.	TGTGCCAGCAGCCTCCGTGGCTATGGCTACACCTTC	CASSLRGYGYTF
TRBV18	TRBJ1-2	once	.	TGTGCCAGCTCACCACCAGGGTCCCCCGAGGGTGGCTACACCTTC	CASSPPGSPEGGYTF
TRBV14	TRBJ2-3	.	.	TGTGCCAGCAGCCATGGAGGGGCAGATACGCAGTATTTT	CASSHGGADTQYF
TRBV7-2	TRBJ2-5	.	.	TGTGCCAGCAGCCCCCCTCCTGGAGGCGGGGAGACCCAGTACTTC	CASSPPPGGGETQYF
TRBV10-1	TRBJ2-1	.	TRBD2	TGCGCCAGCAGTATGTGGACTAGCGGGAGCCCCTCCTACAATGAGCAGTTCTTC	CASSMWTSGSPSYNEQFF
TRBV14	TRBJ1-5	.	TRBD1	TGTGCCAGCAGCACCCAACAGGGGGATGGCAATCAGCCCCAGCATTTT	CASSTQQGDGNQPQHF
TRBV2	TRBJ2-5	.	.	TGTGCCAGCAGGGGAGAGGGGCTTCAAGAGACCCAGTACTTC	CASRGEGLQETQYF
TRBV28	TRBJ2-3	.	TRBD1	TGTGCCAGCAGTCCCTTGACAGGGAAAGTAACAGATACGCAGTATTTT	CASSPLTGKVTDTQYF
TRBV9	TRBJ2-1	.	TRBD2	TGTGCCAGCAGCGTAGAGGGACTAGCGGGAGTATTCCACAATGAGCAGTTCTTC	CASSVEGLAGVFHNEQFF
TRBV9	TRBJ2-2	.	.	TGTGCCAGCAGCGTAGGAAGGACGAACACCGGGGAGCTGTTTTTT	CASSVGRTNTGELFF
TRBV5-4	TRBJ2-7	.	.	TGTGCCAGCAGCCCTAAGGGTAGTGCAGGGGAGCAGTACTTC	CASSPKGSAGEQYF